This TCR beta chain stems from a study of Graves' ophthalmopathy and Graves' hyperthyroidism. Study context: Samples of peripheral blood were obtained at initial diagnosis, prior to treatment of any kind. Study outcomes and limitations: Progression of ophthalmopathy was predicted by the model with 65% to 71% sensitivity and just over 72% specificity.

Germline-derived CDR1 and CDR2 are SGHVS and FQNEAQ. The CDR3 contains 14 residues. V was cut by 4 bases and J by 1 base, with 11 bases left in between. Amplification from RNA transcripts yielded the TCR beta CDR3 regions. HTBI primers were used in a first-round RT-PCR, which preceded a second-round multiplex PCR. One entry per CDR3 protein, called by TCRdb with MiXCR from the multiplex PCR reads. The sample holds some 350,000 distinct CDR3 sequences, about a sixth seen once. Exclusion criteria comprised other autoimmune diseases, uncontrolled infections, pregnancy or lactation in patients. PBMCs had their origin in fresh peripheral blood (roughly 10 ml). This clonotype was picked up many times. Antigen: not known.

The TCR sequence derives from an adult woman with stable Graves' hyperthyroidism. The V and J genes are TRBV7-8 and TRBJ2-7; perhaps TRBD1 as D (6 bases). What was sequenced was peripheral blood. The CDR3 loop is CASSSQGQSYEQYF. The DNA of the CDR3 is TGTGCCAGCAGCTCACAAGGACAGTCCTACGAGCAGTACTTC.